What follows are 5 T cell receptor beta chains derived from one specimen sequenced in a study of T-cell memory formation after mild COVID-19 (dated by TCRdb to the early 2020s). Receptors were amplified or captured by 5' RACE. For sequencing, an Illumina NovaSeq 6000 was employed. TCRdb ran its own pipeline on the public reads, namely fastp trimming at Q25 and MiXCR clone calling, and kept in-frame beta chains. Rows are combined by CDR3 protein, so each entry shows the most common genes and DNA. The sample table records under 400,000 distinct CDR3 sequences; 28% of these occur just once. Jointly, the top ten make up 13% of the sample. Sequencing input: PBMCs or a T cell subset sorted from them (not recorded which). All receptors derive from an adult woman who had mild COVID-19 (a few samples of this study predate the infection). The sample titles of this study are shuffled in the database, so cell type and time point are left out; the donor was told from shared clones.

This clonotype showed up just a few times. The chain joins TRBV5-1 to TRBJ2-7, with D perhaps TRBD1 (6 bases). Germline V gives CDR1 SGHRS, CDR2 YFSETQ. This CDR3 has 14 residues. V was shortened by 3 bases and J by 1 base, with 11 bases between the two germline ends. Written as DNA, the CDR3 is TGCGCCAGCAGCTCGGAGACAGGATCCTACGAGCAGTACTTC. Translated, it gives CASSSETGSYEQYF. The whole variable domain, filled in from reference TRBV5-1 and TRBJ2-7, reads KAGVTQTPRYLIKTRGQQVTLSCSPISGHRSVSWYQQTPGQGLQFLFEYFSETQRNKGNFPGRFSGRQFSNSRSEMNVSTLELGDSALYLCASSSETGSYEQYFGPGTRLTVT.

This clonotype was picked up a small number of times. The V call is TRBV4-3, the J call TRBJ2-1; D is possibly TRBD2 (5 bases). The germline gives CDR1 LGHNA, CDR2 YSLEER. Trimming stripped 1 base from V and 0 bases from J, with 13 bases between. This CDR3 is 17 amino acids long. CDR3 coding DNA: TGCGCCAGCAGCCAAGTTAGCGCCGAAAGCTCCTACAATGAGCAGTTCTTC. It codes for CASSQVSAESSYNEQFF.

The V gene is TRBV27, the J gene TRBJ2-7; D is perhaps TRBD1 (7 bases). Germline-derived CDR1 and CDR2 are MNHEY and SMNVEV (reference sequence). The CDR3 runs to 15 residues. Deletions cut 6 bases from V and 3 bases from J, with 18 bases between. The DNA for the CDR3 is TGTGCCAGCAGCCACGCCGCGGGACAGATCTACGAGCAGTACTTC. Residues: CASSHAAGQIYEQYF.

This clonotype was seen repeatedly, ten times or more. The genes are TRBV7-3 and TRBJ1-2, with 7 bases matching TRBD1. V shed 4 bases and J 8 bases; nucleotides not matched to a gene: 13. Germline V CDR1 and CDR2: SGHTA, FQGTGA. The CDR3 is 15 residues long. CDR3 protein: CASSSKTGPVGGYTF. CDR3 DNA sequence: TGTGCCAGCAGCTCCAAGACAGGGCCCGTCGGGGGCTACACCTTC. The whole variable domain, remainder taken from reference TRBV7-3 and TRBJ1-2, is GAGVSQTPSNKVTEKGKYVELRCDPISGHTALYWYRQSLGQGPEFLIYFQGTGAADDSGLPNDRFFAVRPEGSVSTLKIQRTERGDSAVYLCASSSKTGPVGGYTFGSGTRLTVV.

The chain combines TRBV4-1 with TRBJ2-7; D gene unclear. Per the germline V gene, CDR1 is MGHRA and CDR2 is YSYEKL. Trimming shortened V by 1 base and J by 0 bases, and 7 bases separated the two germline ends. CDR3 length equals 14 residues. The CDR3 DNA is TGCGCCAGCAGCCAAGTCGGAGTCTCCTACGAGCAGTACTTC. It yields the protein CASSQVGVSYEQYF.